Listed below are T cell receptor beta chains from one sample, sequenced in a study of graft-versus-host responses after intestinal transplantation. Assay used: immunoSEQ multiplex PCR; TCRdb lists only in-frame clones, some missing. The repertoire has more than 65,000 clones, around nine tenths of them found once; the top ten carry less than 0.4%. Antigens of these TCRs are unknown. The source was unstimulated CD4+ T cells sorted from spleen or lymph node cells, collected before intestinal transplant. The receptors stem from a human donor who received an intestinal transplant. CDR3s include the opening cysteine and the closing phenylalanine or tryptophan. The D gene is left open where the match is weak. Rows may omit the clone size; those that give it use once, few, many or a size class.

TGCGCCAGCAGCCAAGATGAGGGGGCTACCACAGATACGCAGTATTTT CASSQDEGATTDTQYF TRBJ2-3 TRBD1 TRBV4-1 -
TGCGCCAGCAGCTTGGACAGATCCTACGAGCAGTACTTC CASSLDRSYEQYF TRBJ2-7 - TRBV5-1 once
TGCGCCAGCAGCTTGGGAGGGACCCGCCGGGACAGCTCCTACGAGCAGTACTTC CASSLGGTRRDSSYEQYF TRBJ2-7 TRBD1 TRBV5-1 -
TGTGCCAGCAGCTTGGGGGACAGCTATGGCTACACCTTC CASSLGDSYGYTF TRBJ1-2 TRBD1 TRBV5-5 -
TGCAGCGCAGGGTTGGGGAATGAAAAACTGTTTTTT CSAGLGNEKLFF TRBJ1-4 - TRBV29-1 few
TGCAGCGTTGGAGGGCGAATGAACACTGAAGCTTTCTTT CSVGGRMNTEAFF TRBJ1-1 - TRBV29-1 -
TGTGCCAGCAGCTTGCTGCGGGGCCAAAATTACGAGCAGTACTTC CASSLLRGQNYEQYF TRBJ2-7 - TRBV5-4 -
TGTGCCAGCAGTTTGGCAGGGGCCGCTGGAAACACCATATATTTT CASSLAGAAGNTIYF TRBJ1-3 - TRBV28 -
TGTGCCAGCAGCGTCCAGGGGAGGGGAGACAATGAGCAGTTCTTC CASSVQGRGDNEQFF TRBJ2-1 - TRBV9 -
TGTGCCAGCAGTTTACCGGGACAGGGGGCAAGGAGTGGAAACACCATATATTTT CASSLPGQGARSGNTIYF TRBJ1-3 TRBD1 TRBV27 -
TGTGCCAGCAGCTTAAGTCCGACAGCTGAAGCTTTCTTT CASSLSPTAEAFF TRBJ1-1 - TRBV7-3 -
TGTGCCAGCAGCAATGTGGGGAGCACGCGTCGAACCTACGAGCAGTACTTC CASSNVGSTRRTYEQYF TRBJ2-7 - TRBV21-1 -
TGTGCCAGCAGCGTAGATTCGTCAGGATTGAACACTGAAGCTTTCTTT CASSVDSSGLNTEAFF TRBJ1-1 - TRBV9 -
TGTGCCAGCAGTATCGGGGCGGGAGGCCGGCAGCAGTACTTC CASSIGAGGRQQYF TRBJ2-7 TRBD2 TRBV6-5 -
TGCGCCAGCAGCCAATCCGATGGTCAGGGGAGATCCTCTGGGGCCAACGTCCTGACTTTC CASSQSDGQGRSSGANVLTF TRBJ2-6 - TRBV4-1 -
TGCAGCGTTTGGGACAGCCTCTCCTACGAGCAGTACTTC CSVWDSLSYEQYF TRBJ2-7 TRBD1 TRBV29-1 once
TGTGCCAGCAGCTTGGTGACTAGCGGGTTGACGCAGTATTTT CASSLVTSGLTQYF TRBJ2-3 TRBD2 TRBV5-6 -
TGTGCCAGCCGACAGGGGAGGTCCGGGGAGCTGTTTTTT CASRQGRSGELFF TRBJ2-2 TRBD1 TRBV19 -
TGTGCCAGCAGTGCCCGGACTAGCGGGAGCCACAATGAGCAGTTCTTC CASSARTSGSHNEQFF TRBJ2-1 TRBD2 TRBV6-1 few
TGTGCCAGTAGTAAGGGACTAGCGGCAGACGAGCAGTACTTC CASSKGLAADEQYF TRBJ2-7 TRBD2 TRBV19 -
TGTGCCAGCAGTCCTTCCAGAAGTTCTTATGAAAAACTGTTTTTT CASSPSRSSYEKLFF TRBJ1-4 - TRBV6-5 -
TGTGCCAGCAGCTCGGGGGGGGGCCGGTACGAGCAGTACTTC CASSSGGGRYEQYF TRBJ2-7 TRBD2 TRBV28 -
TGTGCCGCCGCAGCAAGGGACAGGGCCTACGAGCAGTACTTC CAAAARDRAYEQYF TRBJ2-7 TRBD1 TRBV2 -
TGTGCCAGCAGCCGGGGGACAGGGCGCAACGGCTACACCTTC CASSRGTGRNGYTF TRBJ1-2 TRBD1 TRBV6-5 -
TGTGCCAGCAGCTTGTTTCAGACAGGGATAGACAATGAGCAGTTCTTC CASSLFQTGIDNEQFF TRBJ2-1 TRBD1 TRBV5-5 -
TGTGCCAGCAGTGTGGGACAAACCAATGAAGCTTTCTTT CASSVGQTNEAFF TRBJ1-1 - TRBV2 -